What follows is one T cell receptor (beta chain) and its context. Its specific antigen is unknown. Libraries were built with the immunoSEQ multiplex PCR assay. For the multiplex PCR, a mixture combining 60 forward primers for TCR Vbeta segments and 13 reverse primers for TCR Jbeta segments was used. The CDR3 region of rearranged TCR beta genes was amplified from genomic DNA by a multiplex PCR assay. On the Illumina HiSeq System, the amplified TCR beta libraries were sequenced as 87-base-pair reads. As for the original processing: In a later analysis, tens of millions of unique TCR beta chains were counted across the 500 to 700 repertoires, and about 10 million of these chains were shared by at least two donors. Raw reads were error-corrected and collapsed into unique sequences with a nearest-neighbor algorithm that merged closely related sequences to remove PCR and sequencing errors. V, D and J gene segments were assigned by aligning CDR3 sequences to IMGT reference sequences. Each retained sequence needed at least a six-nucleotide match to both a V gene segment and a J gene segment. A rearrangement counted as productive if the CDR3 had no stop codons and remained in frame with V and J, and every other rearrangement counted as non-productive. Following IMGT convention, CDR3 was defined as the stretch from the second conserved V-encoded cysteine to the conserved J-encoded phenylalanine. Sequences without an unambiguous match to a single V gene segment were excluded from the earlier analysis of 450 to 650 of the donors. In an earlier analysis of some 590 of the donors, V segments were called functional above 56.7% productive rearrangements and were called segregating when the between-donor standard deviation exceeded 5%. A statistical classification framework was built for diagnosing cytomegalovirus status from the catalog of TCR beta chain sequences. V and J gene assignment, in a later analysis, came from comparing TCR nucleotide sequences with IMGT/GENE-DB human TR gene sequences. The TCRdist pipeline was used in a later analysis to assign CDR3 sequences and most-parsimonious VDJ recombination scenarios. In a later analysis, each TCR beta chain was defined by its CDR3 amino acid sequence together with its V-gene family, and reads lacking a unique V-gene family were excluded. As a way to deal with suspected cross-contamination and a sequencing artifact, a later analysis dropped roughly 600 nucleotide sequences that were highly shared and had low generation probability. In a later analysis, a clonal expansion index for each public chain was calculated from normalized within-repertoire ranks of inferred template counts. In a later analysis, generation probabilities were computed using a VDJ recombination model fitted to out-of-frame rearrangements, and the results were checked against IGoR. In a later analysis, TCR-TCR, TCR-HLA and TCR-CMV co-occurrence was scored with hypergeometric tests, and a repertoire-size bias correction was applied to TCR pairs. In a later analysis, false discovery rates were estimated by permuting HLA or CMV assignments 20 times. A later analysis grouped co-occurring TCRs with DBSCAN, adding TCRdist sequence similarity when clustering within HLA-allele-positive subsets. Co-occurrence clustering excluded repertoires with fewer than 30,000 or more than 120,000 public chains, plus five with anomalous nucleotide sharing. The table comes from immuneACCESS by way of TCRdb, which keeps in-frame sequences with V and J called. Part of the clones is missing from these tables; in studies checked, under half for an unresolved V gene and the rest for unknown reasons. Clonal size and the V and J genes are those of that table, whereas D and trimming came from the DNA. Per the sample table, the count is 150,000 or so clones. Roughly 1.6% of the sample belongs to the ten largest clones.

The cohort consisted of approximately 690 healthy bone marrow donors. Cohort members were all nominally healthy when sampled, although unrecorded immune exposures were likely present. The donor was CMV seronegative and belonged to the group of over 350 seronegative cohort members. A peripheral blood sample was collected from each donor, and TCR beta sequencing was performed on peripheral blood mononuclear cells. The Qiagen DNeasy Blood Extraction Kit was used to extract genomic DNA from the blood cell samples. This entry is derived from a study of cytomegalovirus exposure and HLA in healthy donors (dated by TCRdb to the late 2010s). Background on the whole study: In an earlier analysis of several hundred of the donors, about 270 Gb of sequence data and 90 million to 130 million unique TCR beta sequences from approximately 180 million T cells were reported. Donor age, sex, ethnicity and CMV serostatus were collected together with the repertoire data. About 280 gigabases of sequencing data and around 80 million unique TCR sequences made up an early release that covered roughly 670 HLA-typed donors. The study aimed to test whether cataloging public T cell receptors could reveal signatures of past pathogen exposure. Besides the first cohort of 550 to 750 subjects, a separate validation cohort made up of around 120 different subjects was used. The study used immunosequencing to profile the T cell repertoires of about 670 subjects and linked those repertoires to cytomegalovirus serostatus. An earlier analysis of approximately 580 of the donors used high-throughput TCR beta sequencing to judge whether each TCR beta V gene segment behaved as functional or pseudogenic. Every repertoire in the discovery cohort had been generated on one and the same sequencing platform. The number of donors typed differed by locus, with roughly 629-640 for A, B, C, DRB1 and DQB1, 522 for DQA1, 600 to 610 for DPA1, and approximately 470 for DPB1. On average, roughly 240,000 unique TCR beta nucleotide sequences were sequenced per donor among 398 genotyped donors of the cohort, with around 19% of those sequences being non-productive. A later genetic analysis took genome-wide SNP genotypes for about 60% of the roughly 670 donors and used that subset as a discovery cohort. HLA typing covered class I and class II loci at four-digit resolution. Rather than drawing on any new phenotypic data, the later analysis identified candidate immune exposures from TCR beta sequences and the way those sequences occurred across donors. In a later analysis, previously published TCR beta repertoires from 666 donors were re-analyzed and high-resolution HLA genotyping was added so that TCR occurrence patterns could be studied. About 5 DR-DQ haplotypes were handled as single units for association and clustering, since linkage in the cohort was strong. Of the approximately 400 genotyped donors, over 70% fell in the genetic ancestry cluster associated with self-reported Caucasian donors. To predict cytomegalovirus infection status, the study combined high-throughput TCR immunosequencing, statistical association of individual TCRs with disease status, and machine learning.

The paper's findings and limits, for the study overall: In a later genetic analysis, fewer N-insertions in productive TCRs were reported among donors in an Asian-associated ancestry cluster than the approximately 710-donor mean. Some IMGT-functional V segments, including TRBV6-2 and TRBV6-3, could not be told apart with the 87-base-pair reads, so those segments were excluded. Presence/absence analyses assumed roughly uniform sequencing depth across donors, an assumption that may not hold. For the cohort, immune exposure information was limited to CMV serostatus. The study listed approximately 150 TCR beta chains as associated with cytomegalovirus. In a later genetic analysis, a missense DCLRE1C variant was associated with V-gene and J-gene trimming of TCR beta chains, and the association was replicated in an independent cohort. Linkage disequilibrium might explain the correlated functional status among segregating V segments, but an unknown experimental factor could not be excluded. A later analysis found that HLA-associated TCR beta chains were more clonally expanded and had lower generation probabilities than equally common non-associated chains. A further reported finding was that TCR beta sequences accurately predicted the HLA-A and HLA-B alleles for most subjects in the first cohort. The classifier was reported to diagnose cytomegalovirus status with high specificity and sensitivity in both the original and validation cohorts. According to a later analysis, parvovirus B19, influenza, CMV and Epstein-Barr virus appeared linked to several top co-occurrence clusters. A cluster of highly shared sequence variants was judged likely to represent a technical artifact of the sequencing pipeline. In a later analysis, TCR association rates were found to vary across HLA loci, with the most associated TCRs seen for DRB1 alleles and the fewest for HLA-C alleles. In vitro tests confirmed that three of the cytomegalovirus-associated TCR beta chains recognize cytomegalovirus antigens. HLA typing was unavailable for some donors at each locus, so association tests used only the typed subset. Strong co-occurrence of HLA alleles, especially DR and DQ, made assigning TCR associations to individual alleles difficult. According to a later analysis, most CMV-associated TCR beta chains appeared to be HLA-restricted, and the HLA associations seemed to be driven largely by CMV exposure. Broadly in line with IMGT annotations, most TCR beta V segments showed up in productive rearrangements about 87% or about 30% of the time in an earlier analysis of 450 to 600 of the donors. The earlier analysis of 450 to 700 of the donors excluded some 16 rarely observed V segments, including chromosome 9 orphons, because counts were too low. The cohort was sequenced for TCR beta chains only, and without alpha or paired-chain data the features that could be detected were limited. A later analysis associated about 18,000 TCR beta sequences with specific HLA alleles at a false discovery rate of 0.05. While some public TCRs were present in many individuals, most TCR sequences turned up only very rarely across donors. The authors suggested that the approach could potentially be generalized to other disease states and immunological phenotypes.

Spanning cysteine to phenylalanine, the CDR3 consists of 15 amino acids. Only CDR3 DNA remains: 45 bases, in frame from the first base. From a lookup of the germline V gene, CDR1 and CDR2 are SGHRS and YFSETQ. V trim: 4 bases; J trim: 5 bases; unmatched bases: 8. The chain joins TRBV5-1 to TRBJ2-1, with TRBD1 identical over 8 junction bases. Sequencing input: PBMCs. This TCR was sampled from a woman in her forties or fifties in good health and CMV-seronegative. CDR3 protein: CASSPGQGVHNEQFF. The bases read TGCGCCAGCAGCCCCGGACAGGGTGTCCACAATGAGCAGTTCTTC.